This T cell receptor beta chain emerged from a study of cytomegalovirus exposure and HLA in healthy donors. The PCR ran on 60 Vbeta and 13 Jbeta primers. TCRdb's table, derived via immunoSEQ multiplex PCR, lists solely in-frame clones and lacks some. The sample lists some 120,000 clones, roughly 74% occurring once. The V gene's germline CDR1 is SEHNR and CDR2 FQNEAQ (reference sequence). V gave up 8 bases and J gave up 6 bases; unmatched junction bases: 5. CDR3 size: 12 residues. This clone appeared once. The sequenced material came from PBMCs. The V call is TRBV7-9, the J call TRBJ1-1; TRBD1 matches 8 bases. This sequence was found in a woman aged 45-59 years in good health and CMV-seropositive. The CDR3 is CASEIQGAEAFF. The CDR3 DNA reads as TGTGCCAGCGAAATACAGGGGGCTGAAGCTTTCTTT.